This T cell receptor beta chain was captured by sequencing in a study of CXCR3-negative and CXCR3-positive naive CD8 T cells. It was by 5' RACE with UMI labels that the TRB cDNA libraries were prepared. With the 5' RACE reads reprocessed, TCRdb shows one record per CDR3 protein and no DNA. This sample's clone table lists some 50,000 distinct CDR3 sequences. The CDR3 length is 15 residues. Per germline, CDR1 SNHLY and CDR2 FYNNEI. The V gene is TRBV2, the J gene TRBJ2-7; TCRdb outputs TRBD1, but without DNA this stays unchecked. The clonotype originates from a human donor in good health. Some clones in this sample may be carry-over from other donors' samples. Sequencing input: naive CXCR3- CD8+ T cells from blood. The subset here: CD45RO-CCR7+CD27+CD95- naive CD8+ T cells lacking CXCR3 (TNR3-). CDR3 loop: CASSELGQRSYEQYF.